This T cell receptor beta chain was documented in a study of shared clonotypes between healthy human individuals. The ends were cut back, 3 bases at V and 4 bases at J, with 18 bases in the middle. This CDR3 comprises 16 residues. Germline CDR1 SGHRS, CDR2 YFSETQ. This clone was seen only once. Clones were read by immunoSEQ multiplex PCR, and TCRdb kept only the in-frame ones, dropping some. The table records 2,500,000 or so clones, about 92% of them present only once. This chain connects TRBV5-1 to TRBJ2-3; TRBD2 might be the D (6 bases). The sequencing input was naive CD4+ T cells sorted from blood. The subset is: CD45RA+ positively selected. This sequence originates from a man aged 18-30 years in good health. The CDR3 here is CASSSTRTPGADTQYF. In DNA form, the CDR3 reads TGCGCCAGCAGCTCCACTAGGACGCCGGGGGCAGATACGCAGTATTTT.